A single sample gave rise to the 7 T cell receptor beta chains below, sequenced in a study of blood T cells in healthy people across ages. A second PCR of roughly 7 to 11 cycles used a sample-barcoded 5' primer and a J-beta primer mix. TCRdb re-analysed the 5' RACE reads in MiXCR, keeping a single row per CDR3 protein. The sample records roughly 1.5 million distinct CDR3 sequences, 35% to 45% being singletons. Sequencing input: blood. The source is a woman aged 18-29 years in good health.

The V and J genes are TRBV4-1 and TRBJ2-1; 7 bases are shared with TRBD1. This CDR3 spans 12 amino acids. After removal of 4 bases from V and 12 bases from J, the junction contained 6 bases not matched to a gene. Germline-derived CDR1 and CDR2 are MGHRA and YSYEKL. The CDR3 loop reads CASSREGTAQFF. The CDR3 DNA reads TGCGCCAGCAGCCGAGAGGGGACAGCGCAGTTCTTC.

This clonotype was detected a few times. A far larger clone is a single base away, which makes a read error likely. The chain couples TRBV9 to TRBJ1-2, with D maybe TRBD1 (6 bases). V was shortened by 4 bases and J by 4 bases, with 11 bases between the two germline ends. The CDR3 spans 13 residues. Germline CDR1 reads SGDLS; CDR2 reads YYNGEE. The CDR3 bases are TGTGCCAGCAGCCCGGACAGTGGCTATGGCTACACCTTC. Translating gives CASSPDSGYGYTF.

V is TRBV18 and J is TRBJ2-2; D unresolved. CDR3 length: 14 amino acids. Germline CDR1 reads KGHSH; CDR2 reads LQKENI. Trimming cost V 5 bases and J 6 bases, with 13 bases left between them. CDR3 coding DNA: TGTGCCAGCTCAGCTTCTCCGCAGTCCGGGGAGCTGTTTTTT. Encoded protein: CASSASPQSGELFF.

The chain recombines TRBV29-1 with TRBJ2-5; either TRBD1 or TRBD2 may fit D (5 bases each). Germline values: CDR1 SQVTM, CDR2 ANQGSEA. The CDR3 has 12 residues. With 2 bases removed from V and 9 bases from J, the gap between germline ends came to 13 bases. CDR3 nucleotides: TGCAGCGTTGAATCAGGGAGAAGGGCCCAGTACTTC. Amino acid sequence: CSVESGRRAQYF.

This rearrangement joins TRBV2 to TRBJ1-3, with D perhaps TRBD1 (6 bases). V gave up 10 bases and J gave up 0 bases, with 16 bases separating them. This CDR3 is built from 15 residues. Germline V gene sequence: CDR1 SNHLY, CDR2 FYNNEI. Here the CDR3 reads CATAGTRYSGNTIYF. DNA for the CDR3: TGTGCCACCGCCGGGACACGGTACTCTGGAAACACCATATATTTT.

This clonotype has a count of ten or more. This chain joins TRBV5-1 and TRBJ2-3, with D hard to call. Germline V gene data show CDR1 as SGHRS and CDR2 as YFSETQ. V lost 7 bases to trimming and J lost 2 bases, with 17 bases between them. The CDR3 contains 15 residues. CDR3 sequence reads: CASRLGLPLTDTQYF. CDR3 bases: TGCGCCAGCCGGTTGGGTCTGCCCCTCACAGATACGCAGTATTTT. The full variable domain, its missing parts supplied by reference TRBV5-1 and TRBJ2-3, is KAGVTQTPRYLIKTRGQQVTLSCSPISGHRSVSWYQQTPGQGLQFLFEYFSETQRNKGNFPGRFSGRQFSNSRSEMNVSTLELGDSALYLCASRLGLPLTDTQYFGPGTRLTVL.

The chain employs TRBV29-1 and TRBJ2-2; TRBD2 is a possible D gene (5 bases). V gave up 4 bases and J gave up 4 bases, with 10 bases separating them. Germline-derived CDR1 and CDR2 are SQVTM and ANQGSEA. The CDR3 has 13 amino acids. CDR3 in amino acids: CSVASAGTGELFF. The CDR3 region has the DNA TGCAGCGTTGCAAGCGCGGGCACCGGGGAGCTGTTTTTT.